Each of the 10 T cell receptor beta chains below was sequenced from the same sample in a study of blood T cell repertoires in COVID-19. Libraries were prepared by immunoSEQ multiplex PCR; TCRdb keeps only in-frame clonotypes and omits some of them. The sample has under 200,000 clones; over 80% are singletons. Material: peripheral blood. These receptors originate from a man between 65 and 85 years old who had recovered from COVID-19.

This clone was counted a single time. The chain combines TRBV19 with TRBJ2-2; D might be TRBD2 (5 bases). Germline CDR1 LNHDA, CDR2 SQIVND (reference sequence). This CDR3 region has 14 residues. V lost 3 bases and J lost 4, with 9 bases in between. The CDR3 region has the DNA TGTGCCAGTAGTATCGAGGGAACCACCGGGGAGCTGTTTTTT. As protein: CASSIEGTTGELFF.

The rearrangement uses TRBV21-1 and TRBJ2-3; the table calls TRBD2, which could not be checked here. TRBV21-1 is assigned pseudogene status. The CDR3 is 19 amino acids. Here the CDR3 reads CASGPGGTSGRAPDRTQYF. In DNA form, the CDR3 reads TGTGCCAGCGGCCCTGGGGGGACTAGCGGGAGGGCCCCAGACCGTACGCAGTATTTT.

The CDR3 spells CASSIQGPETQYF. CDR3 nucleotide sequence: TGTGCCAGTAGTATACAGGGTCCTGAGACCCAGTACTTC. This sequence joins TRBV19 and TRBJ2-5; possibly TRBD1 for D (5 bases). This CDR3 is 13 amino acids long. Trimming cost V 2 bases and J 5 bases, with 9 bases left between them. CDR1 is LNHDA, CDR2 SQIVND, per germline (reference sequence).

The chain carries TRBV2 and TRBJ2-1; possible D gene TRBD2, 6 bases. V shed 9 bases and J shed 5 bases, with 14 bases lying between them. Germline CDR1 SNHLY, CDR2 FYNNEI. This CDR3 region has 13 residues. CDR3 in DNA: TGTGCCAGTTTCCCGGGAGAGGACAATGAGCAGTTCTTC. Translated, it gives CASFPGEDNEQFF.

The rearrangement joins TRBV7-9 to TRBJ1-2; tentative D call: TRBD1 (5 bases). CDR3 length: 14 amino acids. Per germline, CDR1 SEHNR and CDR2 FQNEAQ (reference sequence). Trimming removed 5 bases from V and 6 bases from J, with 16 bases in between. CDR3 loop: CASSQVPDIHGYTF. CDR3 DNA: TGTGCCAGCAGCCAGGTTCCGGACATCCATGGCTACACCTTC.

This rearrangement joins TRBV11-2 to TRBJ1-6; D unresolved. This CDR3 is 16 amino acids long. Germline CDR1 is SGHAT and CDR2 is FQNNGV. Trimming cost V 4 bases and J 2 bases, with 12 bases left between them. The CDR3 loop is CASSSGLDPYNSPLHF. DNA of the CDR3: TGTGCCAGCAGCTCCGGACTTGACCCCTATAATTCACCCCTCCACTTT.

V is TRBV6-5 and J is TRBJ1-1, with D unresolved. V was shortened by 0 bases and J by 3 bases, with 14 bases between the two germline ends. The germline CDR1 and CDR2 sequences are MNHEY and SVGAGI. This CDR3 has 16 amino acids. The CDR3 DNA reads TGTGCCAGCAGTTACTCAGTAAACTCGATGGACACTGAAGCTTTCTTT. It translates to CASSYSVNSMDTEAFF.

The chain combines TRBV28 with TRBJ1-4; TRBD1 matches 7 bases. Germline V CDR1 and CDR2: MDHEN, SYDVKM. The CDR3 length is 14 residues. The junction had 2 bases not matched to a gene; V was cut back by 5 bases and J by 2 bases. In DNA form, the CDR3 reads TGTGCCAGCAGTAGGGGGCCCACTAATGAAAAACTGTTTTTT. Translation gives CASSRGPTNEKLFF.

This chain connects TRBV28 to TRBJ2-7, with a weak D call TRBD2 (6 bases). Germline V gene lookup returns CDR1 MDHEN and CDR2 SYDVKM. V lost 0 bases and J lost 6, with 12 bases in between. This CDR3 comprises 14 residues. CDR3 protein: CASSLWGHGGEQYF. Written as DNA, the CDR3 is TGTGCCAGCAGTTTATGGGGCCACGGGGGCGAGCAGTACTTC.

As DNA, the CDR3 is TGTGCCAGCAGTTCCCCGGGACAGGGGGTGAGCGAGCAGTACTTC. It encodes CASSSPGQGVSEQYF. The chain links TRBV6-5 to TRBJ2-7; TRBD1 matches 11 bases. V trimming: 4 bases; J trimming: 6 bases; junction bases outside the gene matches: 8. Germline CDR1 and CDR2: MNHEY and SVGAGI. CDR3 length: 15 amino acids.